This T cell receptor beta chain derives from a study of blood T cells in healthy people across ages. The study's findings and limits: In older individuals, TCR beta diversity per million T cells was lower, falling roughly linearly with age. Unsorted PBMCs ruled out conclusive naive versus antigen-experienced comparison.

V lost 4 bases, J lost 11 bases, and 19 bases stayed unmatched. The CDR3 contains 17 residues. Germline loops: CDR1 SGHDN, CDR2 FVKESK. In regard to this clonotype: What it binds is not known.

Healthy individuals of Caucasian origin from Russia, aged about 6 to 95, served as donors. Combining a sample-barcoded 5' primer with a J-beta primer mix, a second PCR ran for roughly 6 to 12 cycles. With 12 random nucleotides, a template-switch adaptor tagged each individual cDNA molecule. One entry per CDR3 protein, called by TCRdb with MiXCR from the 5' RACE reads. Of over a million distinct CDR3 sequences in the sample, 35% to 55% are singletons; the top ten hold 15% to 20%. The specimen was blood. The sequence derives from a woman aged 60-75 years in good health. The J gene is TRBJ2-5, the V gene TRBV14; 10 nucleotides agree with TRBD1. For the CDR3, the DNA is TGTGCCAGCAGCCCCCTGAGAGGGACAGGGGTCGAAAATGAGCAGTACTTC. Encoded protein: CASSPLRGTGVENEQYF.